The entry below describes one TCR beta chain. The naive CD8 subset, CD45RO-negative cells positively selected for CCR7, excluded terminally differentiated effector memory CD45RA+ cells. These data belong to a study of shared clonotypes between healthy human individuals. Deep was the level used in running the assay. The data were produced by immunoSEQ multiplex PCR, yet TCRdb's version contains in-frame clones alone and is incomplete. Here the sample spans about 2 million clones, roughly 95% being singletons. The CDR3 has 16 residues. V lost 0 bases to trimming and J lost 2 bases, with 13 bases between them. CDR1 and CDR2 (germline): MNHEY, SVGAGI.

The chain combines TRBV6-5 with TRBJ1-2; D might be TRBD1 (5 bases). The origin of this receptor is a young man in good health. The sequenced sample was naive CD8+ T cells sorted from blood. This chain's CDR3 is CASSYSIREGNYGYTF. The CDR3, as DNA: TGTGCCAGCAGTTACTCGATCAGGGAGGGGAACTATGGCTACACCTTC.